There are many counts of the clone carrying this TCR beta chain. The antigen is not known. The TCR beta library used iRepertoire HTBI primers with Arm-PCR amplification of CDR3. TCRdb ran MiXCR on the multiplex PCR reads and lists one entry per CDR3 protein. The repertoire holds 530,000 or so distinct CDR3 sequences, with approximately 15% as singletons. These data come from a study of regulatory T cells in long-lasting Graves disease. Study-level points and caveats: Sample size, which was small, may have reduced accuracy.

The CDR3 spans 17 residues. The V gene lost 5 bases and the J gene lost 3 bases, with 20 bases spanning the gap. Germline CDR1 is SGHTA and CDR2 is FQGNSA. The time point was: newly diagnosed GD, antithyroid drugs for less than 3 months. The TCR library used RNA extracted from PBMCs. These data were also filed under a second study, of T cells in Graves' hyperthyroidism and ophthalmopathy.

This clonotype was obtained from a man under 40 with Graves disease. This sequence joins TRBV7-2 and TRBJ2-1; weak D call: TRBD2 (5 bases). Sequenced material: peripheral blood mononuclear cells (PBMCs), taken at new diagnosis, from a patient treated with antithyroid drugs. CDR3 in DNA: TGTGCCAGCAGCCGAAGGGCCGGGGAGCCCTACTACAATGAGCAGTTCTTC. Protein product: CASSRRAGEPYYNEQFF.